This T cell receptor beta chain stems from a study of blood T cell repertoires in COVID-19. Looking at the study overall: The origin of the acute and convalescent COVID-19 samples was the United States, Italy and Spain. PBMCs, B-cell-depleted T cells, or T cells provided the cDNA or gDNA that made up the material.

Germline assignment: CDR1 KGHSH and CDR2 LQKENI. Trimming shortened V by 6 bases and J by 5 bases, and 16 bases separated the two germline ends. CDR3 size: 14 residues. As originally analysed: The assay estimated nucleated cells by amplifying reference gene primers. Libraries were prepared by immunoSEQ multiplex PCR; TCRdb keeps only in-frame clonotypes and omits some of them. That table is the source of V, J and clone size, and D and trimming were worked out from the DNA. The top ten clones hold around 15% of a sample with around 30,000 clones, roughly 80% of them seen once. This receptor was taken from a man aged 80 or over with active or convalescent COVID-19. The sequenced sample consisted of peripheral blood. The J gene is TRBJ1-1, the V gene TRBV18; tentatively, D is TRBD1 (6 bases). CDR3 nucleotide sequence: TGTGCCAGCTCGGAACAGGGTGCTGGAACTGAAGCTTTCTTT. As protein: CASSEQGAGTEAFF.